This TCR beta chain was captured in a study of shared clonotypes between healthy human individuals. The wider study: A donor's plate count was three for CD4 naive and three for CD4 memory; CD8 naive had two and CD8 memory one. The study, taken as a whole, reports: Generally, naive subsets (rather than memory subsets) showed larger estimated richness.

Some clones are missing from TCRdb's copy, which holds only in-frame ones; the method was immunoSEQ multiplex PCR. The data hold approximately 2.4 million clones, with nearly 97% observed a single time. V lost 7 bases, J lost 4 bases, and 17 bases lay in between. Germline V gives CDR1 MNHNY, CDR2 SVGAGI (reference sequence). The length of the CDR3 is 14 residues. About this clone: Antigen: not known.

The receptor was derived from a man aged 18 to 29 in good health. The material sequenced was naive CD4+ T cells sorted from blood. The subset: CD45RA+ positively selected. The chain combines TRBV6-6 with TRBJ2-7, with TRBD2 as a possible D gene (6 bases). CDR3 bases: TGTGCCAGCACCCGCGGGACGGGAGAATACGAGCAGTACTTC. It specifies CASTRGTGEYEQYF.